This TCR beta chain was recovered during a study of blood T cell repertoires in COVID-19 (dated by TCRdb to about 2020). Regarding the study in general: Samples covering the acute and convalescent phases of COVID-19 were provided by collaborators in the United States, Italy and Spain. Sample metadata almost always included a de-identified subject ID, COVID-19 status, age in years and sex. The prospective study material was composed of cDNA or gDNA derived from T cells, B-cell-depleted T cells, or PBMCs. Deeply sampled blood TCRbeta repertoires from subjects exposed to, actively infected with, or recovered from COVID-19 were included in the dataset. Where available, HLA class I and class II types were obtained from metadata supplied by the sample provider rather than from assay-based typing. The repertoires were released in a freely available public database intended as a resource for research on the immune response to SARS-CoV-2. The samples were drawn from the first 160 participants of the ongoing ImmuneRACE study and from 1,254 subjects provided by 6 global collaborators.

Comment on this clone: Its specific antigen is unknown. The record has no base qualities; no much larger clone is one base away.

Enrolling through a virtual design, the prospective study's participants ranged in age from roughly 18 to 89 years and lived across 24 United States geographic areas. Cohort assignment in the prospective study relied on participant-reported clinical history from a screening survey and a study questionnaire. Mobile phlebotomists in the prospective study collected whole blood, serum and a nasopharyngeal or oropharyngeal swab from every participant. Prospective study participants could optionally give additional blood draws and questionnaires over an approximately 2-month period. Blood samples from the prospective study were shipped frozen or at room temperature prior to DNA extraction. The CDR3 starts with the cysteine, ends with the phenylalanine, and has 14 residues. CDR3 DNA only is kept here, 42 bases in frame from base 1. TCRbeta CDR3 regions were amplified from genomic DNA using the immunoSEQ Assay, a bias-controlled multiplex PCR. On the authors' methods: The number of nucleated cells in each sample was estimated by amplification of reference gene primers within the assay. To quantify the absolute abundance of each unique TCRbeta CDR3 rearrangement, sequence reads were collapsed and filtered. Productive Simpson clonality was computed per sample as the square root of Simpson's diversity index over productive rearrangements. TCRdb carries this immuneACCESS record with in-frame sequences only. Its versions omit some clonotypes, under half of them owing to an unresolved V gene in the studies checked, with the rest unexplained. V, J and clone size were drawn from that table, and D and trimming were deduced from the DNA. The table for this sample lists 200,000 to 250,000 clones; 70% to 90% of them were counted only once. The ten biggest clones cover approximately 9.1% of the sample.

Overall study results and their limits: The amount of clinical and demographic metadata varied by source and participant and was provided uncurated.

The V and J segments used are TRBV21-1 and TRBJ1-1; the DNA was not used to check the table's D call, TRBD1. TRBV21-1 is classified as a pseudogene. What was sequenced was PBMCs or T cells enriched from blood (not recorded which). The sequence derives from a woman in her fifties or sixties with acute COVID-19. The nucleotides read TGTGCCAGGGGATACAGGGGGCGGGACACTGAAGCTTTCTTT. This yields the protein CARGYRGRDTEAFF.